This TCR beta chain was identified during a study of T-cell memory formation after mild COVID-19. The wider study: TCR clusters largely stayed donor specific. Study-wide points: Among CD4+ contracting clones, most were CM and EM, and CD8+ ones EMRA. Some responding clones appeared in pre-infection memory, suggesting cross-reactive memory joined. CD4+ bias marked clones expanding day 15 to 37, unlike balanced contracting clones.

In this sample, this clonotype turned up a few times. Its antigen is undetermined. V lost 6 bases to trimming and J lost 1 base, with 16 bases between them. CDR1 SGHRS and CDR2 YFSETQ come from the germline V gene. The CDR3 is made up of 15 amino acids. A single record per CDR3 protein comes from TCRdb applying MiXCR to the 5' RACE reads. The table lists approximately 430,000 distinct CDR3 sequences, 20% to 25% of them singletons, with about an eighth in the top ten. The specimen was PBMCs or a T cell subset sorted from them (not recorded which). This chain uses TRBV5-1 with TRBJ1-1; a possible D gene is TRBD1 (6 bases). The TCR originated in an adult woman who had mild COVID-19 (a few samples of this study predate the infection). Cell type and time point are not known. CDR3 sequence (DNA): TGCGCCAGCAACGTCCGGGGGCAAGGGAACACTGAAGCTTTCTTT. It encodes CASNVRGQGNTEAFF.